The 29 T cell receptor beta chains below were found in one sample sequenced in a study of shared clonotypes between healthy human individuals (dated by TCRdb to 2020 to 2022). Library method: the immunoSEQ multiplex PCR assay. TCRdb's version of the immuneACCESS table is confined to in-frame rearrangements and falls short of the full clone set. An unresolved V gene accounts for under half of the shortfall where checked; the remainder is of unknown origin. Here the sample has about 2.4 million clones; more than 80% occur a single time. Roughly 0.14% of the sample is taken by the ten largest. Source material: naive CD4+ T cells sorted from blood. The cell subset or site tag for this specimen amounts to: CD45RA+ positively selected. Every receptor here comes from a man younger than 35 in good health.

The J gene is TRBJ2-3, the V gene TRBV7-3; no clear D. Germline CDR1 reads SGHTA; CDR2 reads FQGTGA. The germline V and J ends were trimmed by 3 bases and 3 bases, with 10 bases remaining between them. CDR3 length: 14 amino acids. DNA of the CDR3: TGTGCCAGCAGCTTCACGCTCGGAACAGATACGCAGTATTTT. It encodes CASSFTLGTDTQYF.

The rearrangement joins TRBV14 to TRBJ2-1; D possibly corresponds to TRBD2 (5 bases). This CDR3 comprises 15 residues. Germline V gives CDR1 SGHDN, CDR2 FVKESK. Trimming took off 4 bases at V and 0 bases at J, with 10 bases between the two ends. The CDR3 coding sequence is TGTGCCAGCAGCCTGCTGGACTTCTCCTACAATGAGCAGTTCTTC. It encodes CASSLLDFSYNEQFF.

This clone was seen a single time. The chain is built from TRBV5-8 and TRBJ1-2; D ambiguous. Trimming removed 4 bases from V and 5 bases from J, with 21 bases in between. The germline V gene encodes CDR1 SGHTS and CDR2 YDEGEE. The CDR3 spans 16 residues. The CDR3 region is CASSLGRQPPAYGYTF. The CDR3 bases are TGTGCCAGCAGCCTTGGTAGGCAGCCTCCCGCTTATGGCTACACCTTC.

Details on this clone: The sample contains more than one DNA sequence encoding this CDR3. The genes are TRBV19 and TRBJ1-5, with D perhaps TRBD1 (5 bases). CDR1 LNHDA and CDR2 SQIVND come from the germline V gene (reference sequence). The V end lost 4 bases, the J end lost 6 bases, and 13 bases lay between the germline ends. This CDR3 has 14 residues. The CDR3 spells CASSTGTGGQPQHF. CDR3 DNA sequence: TGTGCCAGTAGTACCGGGACCGGGGGTCAGCCCCAGCATTTT.

The chain joins TRBV10-3 to TRBJ2-2; TRBD2 aligns across 13 bases. The germline gives CDR1 ENHRY, CDR2 SYGVKD. V lost 4 bases and J lost 11; bases outside the gene matches: 4. There are 14 residues in the CDR3. The chain's CDR3 is CAISGTSGGLELFF. CDR3 coding DNA: TGTGCCATCAGTGGGACTAGCGGGGGCCTTGAGCTGTTTTTT.

CDR3 nucleotides: TGTGCCAGCAGTGTAAGATCCCCGGGCGAGCAGTACTTC. It yields the protein CASSVRSPGEQYF. This chain links TRBV6-1 with TRBJ2-7; D gene unclear. Trimming shortened V by 4 bases and J by 6 bases, and 13 bases separated the two germline ends. Germline V gene lookup returns CDR1 MNHNS and CDR2 SASEGT. The CDR3 totals 13 residues.

V usage is TRBV6-4 and J usage is TRBJ2-3; D gene ambiguous. Trimming took off 4 bases at V and 2 bases at J, with 7 bases between the two ends. The CDR3 has 13 residues. From germline, CDR1 is MRHNA and CDR2 SNTAGT. DNA of the CDR3: TGTGCCAGCAGTGTCCGATCCACAGATACGCAGTATTTT. Its translation is CASSVRSTDTQYF.

The chain links TRBV2 to TRBJ2-2; D is undetermined. V dropped 5 bases and J dropped 6 bases, with 10 bases sitting between them. Germline CDR1 and CDR2: SNHLY and FYNNEI. This CDR3 is 13 amino acids long. The CDR3 DNA follows: TGTGCCAGCAGTCCTCGGTCCCCCGGGGAGCTGTTTTTT. It yields the protein CASSPRSPGELFF.

This chain links TRBV7-2 with TRBJ2-1, with 8 bases lining up with TRBD2. This CDR3 has 16 residues. Germline assignment: CDR1 SGHTA and CDR2 FQGNSA. The V and J ends lost 2 bases and 0 bases, in that order; junction bases with no gene match: 3. The CDR3 sequence is CASSLNSGVSYNEQFF. For the CDR3, the DNA is TGTGCCAGCAGCTTAAATAGCGGGGTCTCCTACAATGAGCAGTTCTTC. Filled out from reference TRBV7-2 and TRBJ2-1, the complete variable domain reads GAGVSQSPSNKVTEKGKDVELRCDPISGHTALYWYRQSLGQGLEFLIYFQGNSAPDKSGLPSDRFSAERTGGSVSTLTIQRTQQEDSAVYLCASSLNSGVSYNEQFFGPGTRLTVL.

The chain joins TRBV7-2 to TRBJ2-6; D is ambiguous. Per the germline V gene, CDR1 is SGHTA and CDR2 is FQGNSA. This CDR3 is 18 amino acids long. V lost 1 base, J lost 0 bases, and 13 bases lay in between. As DNA, the CDR3 is TGTGCCAGCAGCTTAGTAGGGTATGTTCCCTCTGGGGCCAACGTCCTGACTTTC. Its translation: CASSLVGYVPSGANVLTF.

This chain joins TRBV4-3 and TRBJ2-1; D not resolved. Germline V CDR1 and CDR2: LGHNA, YSLEER. The CDR3 loop spans 11 amino acids. V lost 1 base and J lost 8, with 3 bases in between. The CDR3, as DNA: TGCGCCAGCAGCCAAGTACATGAGCAGTTCTTC. Protein: CASSQVHEQFF.

Worth noting for this clone: Distinct nucleotide sequences in the sample also encode this CDR3. The rearrangement links TRBV19 to TRBJ2-2; no clear D. Trimming took 3 bases from V and 1 from J, leaving 9 bases between them. Germline V lookup: CDR1 LNHDA, CDR2 SQIVND (reference sequence). CDR3 length equals 15 residues. The CDR3 DNA sequence: TGTGCCAGTAGTATTGTTACGGGGAACACCGGGGAGCTGTTTTTT. This encodes CASSIVTGNTGELFF.

The table lists this clone with a few counts. The rearrangement joins TRBV11-2 to TRBJ1-1; D is ambiguous. V lost 4 bases, J lost 3 bases, and 15 bases lay in between. The CDR3 is 15 residues long. Germline assignment: CDR1 SGHAT and CDR2 FQNNGV. The CDR3: CASSSYGGRDTEAFF. The CDR3 DNA reads TGTGCCAGCAGCTCGTACGGCGGGAGGGACACTGAAGCTTTCTTT.

The chain combines TRBV29-1 with TRBJ2-7; D could derive from TRBD1 or TRBD2 (6 bases each). Germline V gene data show CDR1 as SQVTM and CDR2 as ANQGSEA. The CDR3 totals 13 residues. Between the trimmed V and J ends, which lost 7 bases and 7 bases, there was a span of 20 bases. CDR3 DNA: TGCAGCGGGGTTGTCGGGGGCGCGGGGGAGCAGTACTTC. This sequence encodes CSGVVGGAGEQYF.

The chain combines TRBV7-6 with TRBJ2-7, with TRBD1 matching 7 bases. The CDR3 contains 14 residues. Germline trimming cut 2 bases from V and 4 bases from J; bases unmatched to any gene: 5. CDR1 and CDR2 from the germline V gene are SGHVS and FNYEAQ. CDR3 amino acids: CASSLRGQSYEQYF. The CDR3 bases are TGTGCCAGCAGCTTAAGGGGACAGTCATACGAGCAGTACTTC.

V is TRBV7-3 and J is TRBJ2-1; 11 bases line up with TRBD2. V shed 5 bases and J 12 bases; nucleotides not matched to a gene: 6. CDR3 length: 13 amino acids. Germline values: CDR1 SGHTA, CDR2 FQGTGA. The chain's CDR3 is CASSVAGGTGQFF. CDR3 nucleotides: TGTGCCAGCAGCGTAGCGGGGGGGACCGGGCAGTTCTTC.

This sequence joins TRBV15 and TRBJ1-2; no clear D gene. Trimming pared 0 bases from V and 0 bases from J, leaving 8 bases between. The CDR3 is 15 residues long. CDR1 and CDR2 from the germline V gene are LNHNV and YYDKDF (reference sequence). The CDR3 region is CATSREGAANYGYTF. DNA for the CDR3: TGTGCCACCAGCAGAGAAGGAGCGGCTAACTATGGCTACACCTTC.

J is TRBJ1-6 and V is TRBV6-6, with D possibly TRBD1 on 5 matching bases. Between the trimmed V and J ends, which lost 5 bases and 7 bases, there was a span of 9 bases. The CDR3 covers 13 residues. Germline lookup yields CDR1 MNHNY and CDR2 SVGAGI (reference sequence). The CDR3 spells CASSTGGNSPLHF. For the CDR3, the DNA is TGTGCCAGCAGTACAGGAGGAAATTCACCCCTCCACTTT.

The CDR3 loop reads CAWSVGQGAAFF. The CDR3, as DNA: TGTGCCTGGAGTGTGGGACAGGGCGCCGCTTTCTTT. This sequence joins TRBV30 and TRBJ1-1; 9 nucleotides align to TRBD1. This CDR3 has 12 residues. The ends lost 0 bases at V and 11 bases at J; junction bases unmatched: 4. CDR1 GTSNPN and CDR2 SVGIG come from the germline V gene (reference sequence).

The V call is TRBV7-2, the J call TRBJ2-2; D not certain. Germline lookup yields CDR1 SGHTA and CDR2 FQGNSA. V lost 1 base and J 0 bases, leaving 9 bases between the germline ends. This CDR3 is built from 16 residues. The CDR3 DNA reads as TGTGCCAGCAGCTTAGGTTGGCAGACGAACACCGGGGAGCTGTTTTTT. Translated, it gives CASSLGWQTNTGELFF.

The gene calls are TRBV9 and TRBJ2-3; D is perhaps TRBD2 (6 bases). Trimming pared 4 bases from V and 3 bases from J, leaving 30 bases between. Germline CDR1 is SGDLS and CDR2 is YYNGEE. CDR3 size: 20 residues. Here the CDR3 reads CASSLSTGTRRIAATDTQYF. CDR3 nucleotide sequence: TGTGCCAGCAGCCTAAGTACCGGGACTCGAAGAATTGCCGCAACAGATACGCAGTATTTT.

This clone was detected once. This sequence joins TRBV28 and TRBJ1-2, with D unclear. The CDR3 covers 14 residues. V lost 6 bases to trimming and J lost 4 bases, with 15 bases between them. Germline-derived CDR1 and CDR2 are MDHEN and SYDVKM. As DNA, the CDR3 is TGTGCCAGCAGCCCTGGGAATCTGGGCTATGGCTACACCTTC. Residues: CASSPGNLGYGYTF.

The chain links TRBV12-5 to TRBJ1-2; tentatively, D is TRBD1 (5 bases). This CDR3 has 13 amino acids. Per the germline V gene, CDR1 is LGHNT and CDR2 is FRNRAP. The V end lost 2 bases, the J end lost 8 bases, and 12 bases lay between the germline ends. The CDR3 loop reads CASGLMARAGYTF. CDR3 DNA sequence: TGTGCTAGTGGTTTGATGGCCAGGGCGGGCTACACCTTC.

A word on this clone: Within the sample, other DNA sequences also encode this same CDR3. The chain links TRBV9 to TRBJ2-2; D unclear. V lost 3 bases to trimming and J lost 1 base, with 1 base between them. Germline V lookup: CDR1 SGDLS, CDR2 YYNGEE. The CDR3 covers 12 residues. The CDR3 DNA reads as TGTGCCAGCAGCGAGAACACCGGGGAGCTGTTTTTT. The encoded protein is CASSENTGELFF.

Comments on this clone: This same CDR3 is encoded by further DNA sequences in the sample. The chain links TRBV27 to TRBJ2-3; no definite D call. The germline gives CDR1 MNHEY, CDR2 SMNVEV (reference sequence). The CDR3 length is 13 residues. The V and J ends lost 3 bases and 4 bases respectively, with 8 bases between them. The CDR3: CASSFSRADTQYF. CDR3 in DNA: TGTGCCAGCAGTTTTAGTAGAGCAGATACGCAGTATTTT.

This chain joins TRBV30 and TRBJ2-5; D gene unclear. With the DNA end fitting TRBJ2-7 better, the J assignment may be wrong. The germline CDR1 and CDR2 sequences are GTSNPN and SVGIG (reference sequence). This CDR3 region has 12 residues. Here the CDR3 reads CAWRDGSYEQYF. The CDR3 DNA reads TGTGCCTGGAGGGACGGCTCCTACGAGCAGTACTTC.

The chain uses TRBV5-1 and TRBJ2-5; D unresolved. The germline V gene encodes CDR1 SGHRS and CDR2 YFSETQ. The V end lost 0 bases, the J end lost 5 bases, and 8 bases lay between the germline ends. The CDR3 is 13 residues long. CDR3 sequence reads: CASSLGQWETQYF. For the CDR3, the DNA is TGCGCCAGCAGCTTGGGGCAGTGGGAGACCCAGTACTTC.

The chain combines TRBV6-1 with TRBJ1-2, with 8 bases that match TRBD1. This CDR3 spans 13 amino acids. J lost 7 bases, V lost 6 bases, and 7 bases had no gene match. Germline V gives CDR1 MNHNS, CDR2 SASEGT. The CDR3 reads CASSDGQGAGYTF. CDR3 nucleotides: TGTGCCAGCAGCGACGGACAGGGAGCTGGCTACACCTTC.

The chain is built from TRBV10-3 and TRBJ2-3; 7 bases align to TRBD2. Germline V gene sequence: CDR1 ENHRY, CDR2 SYGVKD. The CDR3 is made up of 12 amino acids. V lost 10 bases, J lost 4 bases, and 5 bases stayed unmatched. As DNA, the CDR3 is TGTGCCACCCGGGCGGGGGCAGATACGCAGTATTTT. Amino acids: CATRAGADTQYF.